The clone carrying this T cell receptor beta chain was recorded many times. Using RNA transcripts as the source, TCR beta CDR3 regions were amplified. TCR CDR3 regions were first amplified by RT-PCR with HTBI primers. MiXCR, applied by TCRdb to the multiplex PCR reads, yields one record per CDR3 protein. The sample lists roughly 420,000 distinct CDR3 sequences, approximately 13% occurring once. These data belong to a study of T cells in Graves' hyperthyroidism and ophthalmopathy. The CDR3 consists of 14 residues. Between the trimmed V and J ends, which lost 7 bases and 3 bases, there was a span of 12 bases.

The receptor was derived from a woman aged 18-29 years with Graves' hyperthyroidism. The sequenced sample was blood. The chain couples TRBV12-3 or TRBV12-4 to TRBJ2-2; D is unresolved. CDR3 DNA: TGTGCCAGCATTTCGTCAGGAGACACCGGGGAGCTGTTTTTT. It codes for CASISSGDTGELFF.